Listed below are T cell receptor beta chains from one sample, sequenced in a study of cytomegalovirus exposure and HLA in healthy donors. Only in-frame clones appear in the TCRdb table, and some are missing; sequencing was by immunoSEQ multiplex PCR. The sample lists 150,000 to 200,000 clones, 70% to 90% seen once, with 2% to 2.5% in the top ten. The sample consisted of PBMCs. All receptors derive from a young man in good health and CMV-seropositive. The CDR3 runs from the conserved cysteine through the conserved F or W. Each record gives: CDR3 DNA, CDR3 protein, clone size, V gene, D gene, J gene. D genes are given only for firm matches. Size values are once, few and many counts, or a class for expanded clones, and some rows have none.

TGTGCCAGCAGCTTCCTTAGCGGGGGGGGAAACTACGAGCAGTACTTC CASSFLSGGGNYEQYF - TRBV7-2 TRBD2 TRBJ2-7
TGTGCCATCAGTGACCCCAGCCAGAGGGGTCGGGGGAATGAGCAGTTCTTC CAISDPSQRGRGNEQFF few TRBV10-3 - TRBJ2-1
TGTGCCAGCAGTGATCCTGACAGAACCGACGAGCAGTACTTC CASSDPDRTDEQYF few TRBV25-1 - TRBJ2-7
TGTGCCAGCAGTCATCAAACGAGGACACTCTACGATGGCTACACCTTC CASSHQTRTLYDGYTF - TRBV5-4 - TRBJ1-2
TGTGCCAGCAGCTGGGTGGACAGGTCGGAAGGCTACACCTTC CASSWVDRSEGYTF few TRBV5-6 TRBD1 TRBJ1-2
TGCGCCAGCAGCTTGGTCGGGGGAGAACTCGGAGAGCAGTACTTC CASSLVGGELGEQYF - TRBV5-1 - TRBJ2-7
TGTGCCAGCAGCCACACAGGGTCTGTCACATATAATTCACCCCTCCACTTT CASSHTGSVTYNSPLHF - TRBV4-2 - TRBJ1-6
TGTGCCAGCAGTTTACTCAATCAGCCCCAGCATTTT CASSLLNQPQHF - TRBV28 - TRBJ1-5
TGTGCCAGCAGCTTCCGGGGGGCCACCGACGAGCAGTACTTC CASSFRGATDEQYF few TRBV13 - TRBJ2-7
TGTGCCAGCTCGGAGCGGGGGGGAGATACGCAGTATTTT CASSERGGDTQYF - TRBV9 TRBD2 TRBJ2-3
TGTGCCATACAGGGTATTTATGGCTACACCTTC CAIQGIYGYTF once TRBV27 - TRBJ1-2
TGTGCCAGCAGTGCAGGGGAGAGAAGTGGGGCTTTCTTT CASSAGERSGAFF once TRBV6-6 - TRBJ1-1
TGTGCCAGCAGCTCCGGACAGGTCGGAACAGCTTTCTTT CASSSGQVGTAFF few TRBV7-2 TRBD1 TRBJ1-1
TGTGCCAGCAGCATCGCCGGGACAGGGGTTATCAATCAGCCCCAGCATTTT CASSIAGTGVINQPQHF - TRBV7-8 TRBD1 TRBJ1-5
TGTGCCAGCAGCCCACGGACGGGGACGCAGTATTTT CASSPRTGTQYF few TRBV11-2 - TRBJ2-3
TGTGCCAGCAGCGCCAGACAGGATTCCTACGAGCAGTACTTC CASSARQDSYEQYF - TRBV9 - TRBJ2-7
TGTGCCAGCAGCTTAAAGGGGCCGACTAGGGGGCCACTGAACACTGAAGCTTTCTTT CASSLKGPTRGPLNTEAFF - TRBV7-3 TRBD1 TRBJ1-1
TGTGCCAGCAGGGAGACGACAGCTAACTATGGCTACACCTTC CASRETTANYGYTF - TRBV7-9 - TRBJ1-2
TGTGCCAGCAGGCCTAGCGGGGGCTACCAAGAGACCCAGTACTTC CASRPSGGYQETQYF - TRBV6-6 TRBD2 TRBJ2-5
TGTGCCAGCAGTTACGGTGTGGGGGGGCCGGATACGCAGTATTTT CASSYGVGGPDTQYF - TRBV6-5 - TRBJ2-3
TGTGCCAGTAGTATAGCGGGGTCGGTCCTTTACAATGAGCAGTTCTTC CASSIAGSVLYNEQFF - TRBV19 - TRBJ2-1
TGCGCCAGCAGCATACAGGGGTATGGCTACACCTTC CASSIQGYGYTF - TRBV5-1 TRBD1 TRBJ1-2
TGTGCCAGTAGTATCGGGACAGACTTTTTGGGCGGGGAGCTGTTTTTT CASSIGTDFLGGELFF - TRBV19 TRBD1 TRBJ2-2
TGTGCCAGCAGCTTAGATGGACAGGGTCTCGTCAGTTACTACGAGCAGTACTTC CASSLDGQGLVSYYEQYF - TRBV11-2 TRBD1 TRBJ2-7
TGTGCCAGCAGCTTGGGACCGCGGAGGGCCTATAATTCACCCCTCCACTTT CASSLGPRRAYNSPLHF - TRBV5-5 - TRBJ1-6
TGTGCCAGAAAAGGGGACAGTAAAAATTATGGCTACACCTTC CARKGDSKNYGYTF - TRBV21-1 - TRBJ1-2
TGTGCCAGCAGCTTAGGCCAGGGGAGCTCCTATAATTCACCCCTCCACTTT CASSLGQGSSYNSPLHF - TRBV7-9 - TRBJ1-6
TGTGCCAGCAGCTTGGGACAGTTCTATGGCTACACCTTC CASSLGQFYGYTF - TRBV5-8 - TRBJ1-2
TGCGCCAGCAGCCCCTGGGACAGGGGAAGGACCTACGAGCAGTACTTC CASSPWDRGRTYEQYF few TRBV5-1 TRBD1 TRBJ2-7
TGTGCCAGCAGCTCGACACCTCACTATGGCTACACCTTC CASSSTPHYGYTF few TRBV7-9 - TRBJ1-2
TGTGCCAGCAGTTACACAGGGGACTCGACCCAGCATTTT CASSYTGDSTQHF - TRBV6-6 TRBD1 TRBJ1-5
TGTGCCAGCAGCTTACTCGGGTCGGGGTTTGAGACAGATACGCAGTATTTT CASSLLGSGFETDTQYF - TRBV7-3 - TRBJ2-3
TGTGCCAGCTCACCACGGACAGGAGATAATGAAAAACTGTTTTTT CASSPRTGDNEKLFF - TRBV18 TRBD1 TRBJ1-4
TGTGCCAGCAGCTTTTTAACTAGCGGGGGCCCGTACAATGAGCAGTTCTTC CASSFLTSGGPYNEQFF few TRBV11-3 TRBD2 TRBJ2-1
TGTGCCAGCAGTGTAGGGGTTCAGCCCCAGCATTTT CASSVGVQPQHF once TRBV5-5 - TRBJ1-5
TGCGCCAGCAGCCAAGGGGTTACAGGCTTTGGGGGCTACACCTTC CASSQGVTGFGGYTF - TRBV4-3 - TRBJ1-2
TGTGCCATCAGTGAGTCGATAACAGGGTTTCAGCCCCAGCATTTT CAISESITGFQPQHF - TRBV10-3 - TRBJ1-5
TGCGCCAGCAGCCCGCGGTCCTTTAGCACAGATACGCAGTATTTT CASSPRSFSTDTQYF - TRBV4-1 - TRBJ2-3
TGTGCCAGCAGTTACTCAGGACAGCTCTCTGGAAACACCATATATTTT CASSYSGQLSGNTIYF - TRBV6-5 - TRBJ1-3
TGCGCCAGCAGCTTGGATCTCTACGAGCAGTACTTC CASSLDLYEQYF - TRBV5-1 - TRBJ2-7
TGTGCCAGCTCACCACGAATGTCTAGCGGGGGGTCCGAAGGGAACGAGCAGTACTTC CASSPRMSSGGSEGNEQYF - TRBV18 TRBD2 TRBJ2-7
TGTGCCATCAGTGAGCCTCGGGATGGACGGTCCCAAGCGAACACCGGGGAGCTGTTTTTT CAISEPRDGRSQANTGELFF - TRBV10-3 - TRBJ2-2
TGTGCCAGTAGTATTGGGGCCGGGACTAGCGAGGAGACCCAGTACTTC CASSIGAGTSEETQYF - TRBV19 TRBD2 TRBJ2-5
TGTGCCTGGACCCGAAGCCGGACAGGGAGGGCCTACGAGCAGTACTTC CAWTRSRTGRAYEQYF - TRBV30 - TRBJ2-7
TGTGCCAGCTCGGGGGGACAGGACACTGAAGCTTTCTTT CASSGGQDTEAFF - TRBV18 TRBD1 TRBJ1-1
TGTGCCAGCCGACAGGGTTCGTCCGGGGAGCTGTTTTTT CASRQGSSGELFF - TRBV25-1 TRBD1 TRBJ2-2
TGCGCCAGCAGCTTCCGGTTTGAACTAAAGGACGGGACAGGGAACACCGGGGAGCTGTTTTTT CASSFRFELKDGTGNTGELFF - TRBV5-1 TRBD1 TRBJ2-2
TGTGCCAGCAGTACCGGGACAGCGGTCGTGGAGCAGTACTTC CASSTGTAVVEQYF - TRBV6-5 TRBD1 TRBJ2-7
TGTGCCAGCAGCCTGTGGACTAGCGGGGGAAGCACAGATACGCAGTATTTT CASSLWTSGGSTDTQYF - TRBV11-2 TRBD2 TRBJ2-3